One sample yielded the 7 T cell receptor beta chains listed below, sequenced in a study of T-cell reconstitution after alpha-beta-depleted transplantation in children. Molecular barcoding with unique molecular identifiers was used for the TCRbeta library. MiXCR, run by TCRdb on the PCR reads, gives a single entry per CDR3 protein. The sample includes approximately 240,000 distinct CDR3 sequences, roughly a tenth of them seen just once. This sample comprised PBMCs from the stem cell graft donor, obtained from the stem cell graft. These TCRs come from a human donor who donated a stem cell graft to a child with SCID.

This clonotype showed up many times. The chain has TRBV30 and TRBJ2-2; 9 bases match TRBD1. Germline V gene data show CDR1 as GTSNPN and CDR2 as SVGIG (reference sequence). The CDR3 runs 15 residues. J gave up 3 bases and V 2 bases, and 4 bases lay outside the gene matches. The CDR3: CAWSYGDRDTGELFF. CDR3 nucleotide sequence: TGTGCCTGGAGTTATGGGGACAGGGACACCGGGGAGCTGTTTTTT.

This clonotype was picked up many times. V is TRBV4-1 and J is TRBJ2-2, with D perhaps matching TRBD1 (6 bases). Germline CDR1 is MGHRA and CDR2 is YSYEKL. With 0 bases removed from V and 6 bases from J, the gap between germline ends came to 11 bases. The CDR3 runs 15 residues. CDR3 sequence reads: CASSQDGTGPGELFF. In nucleotides, the CDR3 is TGCGCCAGCAGCCAAGACGGAACAGGGCCCGGGGAGCTGTTTTTT.

This clonotype was recorded at least ten times. The rearrangement joins TRBV6-1 to TRBJ2-7, with 12 bases lining up with TRBD1. V lost 4 bases and J lost 6; bases outside the gene matches: 4. The CDR3 consists of 14 residues. Looked up from germline, CDR1 is MNHNS and CDR2 is SASEGT. This CDR3 reads CASSGDRGRPEQYF. The DNA of the CDR3 is TGTGCCAGCAGTGGGGACAGGGGGCGCCCCGAGCAGTACTTC.

This clonotype was observed many times. The rearrangement uses TRBV28 and TRBJ1-1; 9 bases are shared with TRBD1. This CDR3 comprises 15 residues. V lost 6 bases and J lost 4; bases outside the gene matches: 9. Germline V gene data show CDR1 as MDHEN and CDR2 as SYDVKM. CDR3 protein: CASSLGQGFRTEAFF. The CDR3 nucleotides read TGTGCCAGCAGCCTGGGACAGGGTTTCCGCACTGAAGCTTTCTTT.

The V call is TRBV15, the J call TRBJ2-1; D is perhaps TRBD2 (6 bases). Trimming shortened V by 8 bases and J by 5 bases, and 13 bases separated the two germline ends. The germline CDR1 and CDR2 sequences are LNHNV and YYDKDF (reference sequence). The CDR3 loop spans 13 amino acids. The CDR3 loop is CATGDWGDNEQFF. The CDR3 DNA reads as TGTGCCACCGGGGATTGGGGGGACAATGAGCAGTTCTTC.

There are many counts of this clonotype. The chain combines TRBV20-1 with TRBJ1-1; D is ambiguous. Germline V CDR1 and CDR2: DFQATT, SNEGSKA (reference sequence). Trimming removed 6 bases from V and 3 bases from J, with 17 bases in between. There are 14 residues in the CDR3. CDR3 amino acids: CSARRGFEYTEAFF. CDR3 coding DNA: TGCAGTGCCCGACGAGGGTTTGAGTACACTGAAGCTTTCTTT.

This clonotype was seen only a few times. The V call is TRBV5-1, the J call TRBJ1-2; no clear D gene. Germline assignment: CDR1 SGHRS and CDR2 YFSETQ. Trimming cost V 5 bases and J 0 bases, with 11 bases left between them. This CDR3 spans 14 amino acids. The DNA of the CDR3 is TGCGCCAGCAGTCCGGACGGATCTAACTATGGCTACACCTTC. This encodes CASSPDGSNYGYTF. Full variable domain (outside the CDR3, taken from reference TRBV5-1 and TRBJ1-2): KAGVTQTPRYLIKTRGQQVTLSCSPISGHRSVSWYQQTPGQGLQFLFEYFSETQRNKGNFPGRFSGRQFSNSRSEMNVSTLELGDSALYLCASSPDGSNYGYTFGSGTRLTVV.